These 16 T cell receptor beta chains were sequenced from one sample in a study of human versus mouse CDR3 diversity and MHC coevolution. Libraries were prepared by immunoSEQ multiplex PCR; TCRdb keeps only in-frame clonotypes and omits some of them. The sample consists of about 60,000 clones, 90% to 95% of them appearing once. The sample was naive CD4+ T cells from blood. This sample's subset: CD45RO-negative CD62L-positive naive CD4 T cells. The receptors were gathered from a person aged 55 to 69 in good health.

The V and J genes are TRBV11-1 and TRBJ2-1; 10 bases agree with TRBD1. This CDR3 has 15 residues. J gave up 8 bases and V 5 bases, and 9 bases lay outside the gene matches. Germline V gives CDR1 SGHAT, CDR2 FQDESV (reference sequence). The CDR3 region is CASSPGTGVFYEQFF. The DNA of the CDR3 is TGTGCCAGCAGCCCAGGGACAGGGGTTTTTTATGAGCAGTTCTTC.

The CDR3 spells CASSLSVRGYGYTF. CDR3 sequence (DNA): TGTGCCAGCAGCTTGTCGGTCAGGGGCTATGGCTACACCTTC. The chain has TRBV5-5 and TRBJ1-2; D may be TRBD1 (6 bases). Germline V gives CDR1 SGHKS, CDR2 YYEKEE (reference sequence). Trimming took 1 base from V and 4 from J, leaving 11 bases between them. The CDR3 is made up of 14 amino acids.

This clone showed up just once. The chain links TRBV9 to TRBJ2-3; D not resolved. CDR1 SGDLS and CDR2 YYNGEE come from the germline V gene. This CDR3 spans 13 amino acids. The V end lost 3 bases, the J end lost 8 bases, and 13 bases lay between the germline ends. This chain's CDR3 is CASSADSFSTQYF. The CDR3 DNA is TGTGCCAGCAGCGCCGACTCTTTCTCTACGCAGTATTTT.

The chain carries TRBV30 and TRBJ2-5; a possible D gene is TRBD2 (5 bases). The J call could be wrong; TRBJ2-7 is a better fit for the DNA end. Germline V gene data show CDR1 as GTSNPN and CDR2 as SVGIG (reference sequence). This CDR3 spans 17 amino acids. The CDR3 loop is CAWSVNSQLRALYEQYF. The CDR3 region has the DNA TGTGCCTGGAGTGTAAACTCCCAACTGAGGGCTCTCTACGAGCAGTACTTC.

The CDR3 DNA sequence: TGCGCCAGCGGGAAGGGGTTAAGCACAGATACGCAGTATTTT. Translated: CASGKGLSTDTQYF. The chain joins TRBV5-1 to TRBJ2-3, with D possibly being TRBD1 (5 bases). The CDR3 contains 14 residues. Germline CDR1 is SGHRS and CDR2 is YFSETQ. Trimming pared 7 bases from V and 0 bases from J, leaving 12 bases between.

The chain has TRBV29-1 and TRBJ1-2, with TRBD1 matching over 9 bases. With 5 bases clipped from V and 6 bases from J, the junction kept 4 bases outside the gene matches. Germline CDR1 and CDR2: SQVTM and ANQGSEA. The CDR3 runs to 12 residues. CDR3 sequence (DNA): TGCAGCGTTCGACAGGGGGATGATGGCTACACCTTC. Amino acids: CSVRQGDDGYTF.

This clone was seen a single time. This chain uses TRBV19 with TRBJ2-1, with 9 bases matching TRBD2. V trimming: 3 bases; J trimming: 6 bases; junction bases outside the gene matches: 9. The CDR3 spans 16 residues. Germline V gene data show CDR1 as LNHDA and CDR2 as SQIVND (reference sequence). The CDR3 sequence is CASSMGREGRSNEQFF. The CDR3 DNA reads TGTGCCAGTAGTATGGGGCGGGAGGGCCGGAGCAATGAGCAGTTCTTC.

This chain uses TRBV5-4 with TRBJ2-3; TRBD2 aligns across 9 bases. CDR1 and CDR2 from the germline V gene are SGHNT and YYREEE (reference sequence). There are 17 residues in the CDR3. V shed 4 bases and J 1 base; nucleotides not matched to a gene: 10. In nucleotides, the CDR3 is TGTGCCAGCAGCCCAAATGGGACTAGCCGACGCACAGATACGCAGTATTTT. As protein: CASSPNGTSRRTDTQYF.

The V call is TRBV9, the J call TRBJ2-5; D is perhaps TRBD1 (6 bases). The germline CDR1 and CDR2 sequences are SGDLS and YYNGEE. V was trimmed by 4 bases and J by 5 bases, leaving 12 bases between them. The CDR3 loop spans 13 amino acids. CDR3 residues: CASSRGIRETQYF. The CDR3 coding sequence is TGTGCCAGCAGCAGGGGGATTCGGGAGACCCAGTACTTC. The variable domain in full, with the rest retrieved from reference TRBV9 and TRBJ2-5, is DSGVTQTPKHLITATGQRVTLRCSPRSGDLSVYWYQQSLDQGLQFLIQYYNGEERAKGNILERFSAQQFPDLHSELNLSSLELGDSALYFCASSRGIRETQYFGPGTRLLVL.

The gene calls are TRBV11-1 and TRBJ2-1; D possibly corresponds to TRBD1 (6 bases). V lost 4 bases and J lost 5, with 12 bases in between. The germline gives CDR1 SGHAT, CDR2 FQDESV (reference sequence). CDR3 size: 14 residues. CDR3 loop: CASSSRDNHNEQFF. The CDR3, as DNA: TGTGCCAGCAGCTCCCGGGACAACCACAATGAGCAGTTCTTC.

The J gene is TRBJ2-7, the V gene TRBV7-9; D may be TRBD1 (5 bases). Germline CDR1 reads SEHNR; CDR2 reads FQNEAQ (reference sequence). Trimming shortened V by 4 bases and J by 3 bases, and 10 bases separated the two germline ends. This CDR3 has 13 amino acids. CDR3: CASSSGHSYEQYF. The CDR3 nucleotides are TGTGCCAGCAGCTCCGGACATAGCTACGAGCAGTACTTC. Together with reference TRBV7-9 and TRBJ2-7, the CDR3 gives the full variable domain: DTGVSQNPRHKITKRGQNVTFRCDPISEHNRLYWYRQTLGQGPEFLTYFQNEAQLEKSRLLSDRFSAERPKGSFSTLEIQRTEQGDSAMYLCASSSGHSYEQYFGPGTRLTVT.

The chain joins TRBV5-1 to TRBJ2-2; 9 nucleotides match TRBD1. The CDR3 is 16 amino acids. Germline CDR1 is SGHRS and CDR2 is YFSETQ. With 4 bases clipped from V and 2 bases from J, the junction kept 6 bases outside the gene matches. CDR3 sequence: CASSPRTGVNTGELFF. The CDR3 nucleotides are TGCGCCAGCAGCCCAAGGACAGGGGTAAACACCGGGGAGCTGTTTTTT.

This chain uses TRBV9 with TRBJ2-5, with D possibly being TRBD1 (7 bases). The length of the CDR3 is 14 residues. V lost 4 bases and J 10 bases, leaving 20 bases between the germline ends. Germline V gene data show CDR1 as SGDLS and CDR2 as YYNGEE. This chain's CDR3 is CASSPGGNQGVQYF. The CDR3 region has the DNA TGTGCCAGCAGCCCAGGCGGGAACCAGGGGGTCCAGTACTTC.

CDR3 in amino acids: CASSDSGGNGYTF. CDR3 nucleotide sequence: TGTGCCAGCAGTGACTCAGGAGGGAATGGCTACACCTTC. The V gene is TRBV6-4, the J gene TRBJ1-2, with no clear D. CDR3 length: 13 amino acids. From germline, CDR1 is MRHNA and CDR2 SNTAGT. Trimming removed 0 bases from V and 6 bases from J, with 8 bases in between.

This clone appeared a few times. The rearrangement uses TRBV19 and TRBJ1-1; no clear D gene. V was clipped by 5 bases and J by 2 bases, with 9 bases between them. CDR3 size: 13 residues. Germline V gives CDR1 LNHDA, CDR2 SQIVND (reference sequence). For the CDR3, the DNA is TGTGCCAGTAGTCCCGAGGGAAACACTGAAGCTTTCTTT. Its protein product is CASSPEGNTEAFF.

This clone has only one observation. The rearrangement uses TRBV30 and TRBJ1-5, with TRBD1 matching 9 bases. The CDR3 has 14 amino acids. The junction had 4 bases not matched to a gene; V was cut back by 1 base and J by 6 bases. In germline, CDR1 is GTSNPN, CDR2 SVGIG (reference sequence). The CDR3 region is CAWSGTGVTQPQHF. In DNA form, the CDR3 reads TGTGCCTGGAGTGGGACAGGGGTCACTCAGCCCCAGCATTTT.